This record concerns one T cell receptor (beta chain) sequence. The antigen is unknown. These data belong to a study of a mutant IDH1 vaccine in newly diagnosed glioma. About the research overall: Vaccines were first given 4-6 weeks after radiotherapy alone, or with temozolomide cycles. Males made up about 62% and females approximately 40% of treated patients, whose mean age was roughly 40 years. V12 fell at week 35 and V13, the study end, at week 47. General observations from the study: Vaccination elicited immune responses in roughly 93% of patients.

Here immunoSEQ multiplex PCR was the method, and the copy in TCRdb shows in-frame clones only, minus some. The sample includes about 94,000 clones, just under 90% of them seen just once. Time point indicated: week 47, end of study. With topical imiquimod, each dose of the vaccine consisted of 300 ug of mutant IDH1 20-mer peptide. The CDR3 loop spans 18 amino acids. CDR1 MDHEN and CDR2 SYDVKM come from the germline V gene. The V end was cut by 7 bases, the J end by 0 bases, with 22 bases between. The source is a woman between 45 and 65 years old with glioma. The chain combines TRBV28 with TRBJ1-5; weak D call: TRBD1 (6 bases). This specimen was PBMCs, taken from a glioma patient whose treatment included an IDH1 peptide vaccine. CDR3 DNA sequence: TGTGCCAGCACCCTTGACAGGAGAAAGAGATATAGCAATCAGCCCCAGCATTTT. It is translated as CASTLDRRKRYSNQPQHF.